The subject of this entry is one TCR beta chain. Profiling relied on immunoSEQ multiplex PCR, and the TCRdb table lists in-frame clones only, not all of them. The sample holds some 240,000 clones; 84% are singletons and the top ten take about 1.6%. V dropped 4 bases and J dropped 4; count of bases not matched to a gene: 6. CDR1 SGHRS and CDR2 YFSETQ come from the germline V gene. The CDR3 runs to 14 residues. The data are from a study of blood T cell repertoires in COVID-19. Sequenced sample: peripheral blood. This TCR was recovered from a woman aged 40-49 years who had recovered from COVID-19. This chain connects TRBV5-1 to TRBJ2-5, with 8 nucleotides matching TRBD1. CDR3 in amino acids: CASSTQGAPETQYF. The CDR3 DNA reads TGCGCCAGCAGCACCCAGGGGGCCCCAGAGACCCAGTACTTC.